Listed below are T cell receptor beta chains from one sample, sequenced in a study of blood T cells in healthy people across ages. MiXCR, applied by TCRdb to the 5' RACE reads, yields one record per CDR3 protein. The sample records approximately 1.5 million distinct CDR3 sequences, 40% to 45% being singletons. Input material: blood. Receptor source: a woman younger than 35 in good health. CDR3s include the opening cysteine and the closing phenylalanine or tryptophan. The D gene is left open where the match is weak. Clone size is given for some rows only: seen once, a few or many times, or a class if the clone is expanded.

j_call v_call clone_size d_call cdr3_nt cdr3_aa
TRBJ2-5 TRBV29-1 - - TGCAGCGTTGAAGGACGAGCGGACCAAGAGACCCAGTACTTC CSVEGRADQETQYF
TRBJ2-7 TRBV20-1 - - TGCAGTGTACCCGAGCCCCGGATCAGCCGCCTCTACGAGCAGTACTTC CSVPEPRISRLYEQYF
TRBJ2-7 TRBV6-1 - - TGTGCCAGCAGTACTAAAAGCAACCGGCAGTACTTC CASSTKSNRQYF
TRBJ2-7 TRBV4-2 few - TGTGCCAGCAGCCAAACCGGGATCTACTCCTACGAGCAGTACTTC CASSQTGIYSYEQYF
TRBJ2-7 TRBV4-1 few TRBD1 TGCGCCAGCAGCCAAGGAAGGGGACAGGTAACCTACGAGCAGTACTTC CASSQGRGQVTYEQYF
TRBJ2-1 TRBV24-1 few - TGTGCCACCAGTGATTTGCAGACCAATGAGCAGTTCTTC CATSDLQTNEQFF
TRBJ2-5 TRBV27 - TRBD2 TGTGCCAGCAGTCCGGCTAGCGGCCTGTTTGCGACCCAGTACTTC CASSPASGLFATQYF
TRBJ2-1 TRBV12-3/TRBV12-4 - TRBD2 TGTGCCAGCAGCGAACTAGCGGGAGAGCATCATGAGCAGTTCTTC CASSELAGEHHEQFF
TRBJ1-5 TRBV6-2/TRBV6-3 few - TGTGCCAGCAGTTACTTCAGGGGCGACCCGCTTCCCGGCAATCAGCCCCAGCATTTT CASSYFRGDPLPGNQPQHF
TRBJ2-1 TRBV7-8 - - TGTGCCAGCAGCTTAGCCCGGGGGCCAGTTACCTACAATGAGCAGTTCTTC CASSLARGPVTYNEQFF
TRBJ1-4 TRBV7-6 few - TGTGCCAGCAGCTTAGCGACTGAAAAACTGTTTTTT CASSLATEKLFF
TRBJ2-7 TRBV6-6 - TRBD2 TGTGCCAGCACCCTAACTAGCGGGGGGCTCAATGAGCAGTACTTC CASTLTSGGLNEQYF
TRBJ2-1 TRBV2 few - TGTGCCAGCAGCCGACTGGAGAGACATGAGCAGTTCTTC CASSRLERHEQFF
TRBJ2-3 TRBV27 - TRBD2 TGTGCCAGCAAAAATGTAGCGGGTTCTAGCACAGATACGCAGTATTTT CASKNVAGSSTDTQYF
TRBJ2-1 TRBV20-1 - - TGCAGTGGGAGGGAGGACGCCTACAATGAGCAGTTCTTC CSGREDAYNEQFF
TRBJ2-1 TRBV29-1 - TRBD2 TGCAGCGTTGAAGGCAGAACTAGCGGGGGAACCTACAATGAGCAGTTCTTC CSVEGRTSGGTYNEQFF
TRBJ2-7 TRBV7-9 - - TGTGCCAGCAATGGAGGACACCACTACGAGCAGTACTTC CASNGGHHYEQYF
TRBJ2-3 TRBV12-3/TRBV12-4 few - TGTGCCACAACAGGGCTAGTTTTCACAGATACGCAGTATTTT CATTGLVFTDTQYF
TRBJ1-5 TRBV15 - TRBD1 TGTGCCGCCAGCAGAGTTTCAGGGGGTGTACAGCCCCAGCATTTT CAASRVSGGVQPQHF
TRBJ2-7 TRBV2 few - TGTGCCAGCAGTTTATCCGACGGTTCCTACGAGCAGTACTTC CASSLSDGSYEQYF
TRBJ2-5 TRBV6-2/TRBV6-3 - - TGTGCCAGCAGTTATACGTTTGTGGAGCAGTACTTC CASSYTFVEQYF
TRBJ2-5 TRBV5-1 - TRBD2 TGCGCCAGCAGCTTTAGCGGGAGGGCTTTCGATGAGCAGTACTTC CASSFSGRAFDEQYF
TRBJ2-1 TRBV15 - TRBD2 TGTGCCACCAGCAGAGGGGGGAGACTAGCGGGGTACAATGAGCAGTTCTTC CATSRGGRLAGYNEQFF
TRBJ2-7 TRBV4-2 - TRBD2 TGTGCCAGCCAAGACGGGCTAGCGGGGGATGGGGACTACAATGAGCAGTACTTC CASQDGLAGDGDYNEQYF
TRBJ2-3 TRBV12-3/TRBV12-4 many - TGTGCCAGCAGTTTAGCGCTATTTACAGATACGCAGTATTTT CASSLALFTDTQYF
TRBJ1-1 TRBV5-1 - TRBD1 TGCGCCAGCAGCTTGGTTGGGGGACAGGGGCCCTACACTGAAGCTTTCTTT CASSLVGGQGPYTEAFF
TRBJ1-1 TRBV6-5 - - TGTGCCAGCAGTTACTGGCAGTCGGGCACTGAAGCTTTCTTT CASSYWQSGTEAFF
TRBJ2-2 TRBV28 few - TGTGCCAGCAGTTTTTGGCGGCCTGGCGCCGGGGAGCTGTTTTTT CASSFWRPGAGELFF
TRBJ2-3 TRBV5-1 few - TGCGCCAGCAGCCCCGTTCAGGGCACAGATACGCAGTATTTT CASSPVQGTDTQYF
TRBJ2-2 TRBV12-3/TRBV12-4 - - TGTGCCAGCAGGGGGCAGTCCCGGGGAGGGGAGCTGTTTTTT CASRGQSRGGELFF
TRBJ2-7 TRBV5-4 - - TGTGCCAGCAGCTTGCGGCGAGACGAGCAGTACTTC CASSLRRDEQYF
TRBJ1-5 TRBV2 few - TGTGCCAGCAGTGAAGCGGGCCGCCTCAATCAGCCCCAGCATTTT CASSEAGRLNQPQHF
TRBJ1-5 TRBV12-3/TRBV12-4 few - TGTGCCAGCAGTTTGGACCTTAGCAATCAGCCCCAGCATTTT CASSLDLSNQPQHF
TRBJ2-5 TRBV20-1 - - TGCAGTGCTAGACTAGTCAGAGAGACCCAGTACTTC CSARLVRETQYF
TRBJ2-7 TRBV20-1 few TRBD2 TGCAGTGCTAGGGACCGTAGCGGGGCGAACGAGCAGTACTTC CSARDRSGANEQYF
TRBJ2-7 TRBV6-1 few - TGTGCCAGCAGAGACACTAACCACGAGCAGTACTTC CASRDTNHEQYF
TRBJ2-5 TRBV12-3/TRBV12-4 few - TGTGCCAGCAGTTTGGCGGAGAATATCGGGGAGACCCAGTACTTC CASSLAENIGETQYF
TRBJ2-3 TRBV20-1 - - TGCAGTGCAGAAGGAGGGGCGGTCGACAATACGCAGTATTTT CSAEGGAVDNTQYF
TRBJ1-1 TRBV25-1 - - TGTGCCAGCAGTCGACAGGACGATGAAGCTTTCTTT CASSRQDDEAFF
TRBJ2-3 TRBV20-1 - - TGCAGTGCTAGGTGGCAAGGCCCTAGCACAGATACGCAGTATTTT CSARWQGPSTDTQYF
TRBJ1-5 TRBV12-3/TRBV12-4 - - TGTGCCAGCAGTGCCGGACAGAACCATCAGCCCCAGCATTTT CASSAGQNHQPQHF
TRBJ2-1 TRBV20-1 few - TGCAGTGCTAGAGTGAGTTCAGGGATCTCCTACAATGAGCAGTTCTTC CSARVSSGISYNEQFF